This entry lists 28 T cell receptor beta chains sequenced from one sample in a study of blood T cell repertoires in COVID-19. Profiled with immunoSEQ multiplex PCR; TCRdb holds only in-frame clones, not every one. The data show 250,000 to 350,000 clones, with around 86% seen just once and 10% held by the top ten. Material: PBMCs or T cells enriched from blood (not recorded which). The receptors derive from a woman aged 18 to 35 who had recovered from COVID-19.

V and J are TRBV28 and TRBJ1-5; a weak D match, TRBD1 (5 bases). The V gene's germline CDR1 is MDHEN and CDR2 SYDVKM. Trimming cost V 6 bases and J 5 bases, with 14 bases left between them. CDR3 length: 14 residues. The chain's CDR3 is CASRFAGGDQPQHF. Here the CDR3 DNA reads TGTGCCAGCAGATTCGCCGGGGGGGATCAGCCCCAGCATTTT.

J is TRBJ1-1 and V is TRBV5-5, with D perhaps TRBD1 (6 bases). Trimming took off 3 bases at V and 7 bases at J, with 13 bases between the two ends. CDR1 SGHKS and CDR2 YYEKEE come from the germline V gene (reference sequence). CDR3 length: 13 residues. The CDR3 DNA reads as TGTGCCAGCAGCTGGAGGCAGGGGTTTGAAGCTTTCTTT. Residues: CASSWRQGFEAFF.

The chain joins TRBV30 to TRBJ1-4, with TRBD1 matching 9 bases. The J segment lost 7 bases and the V segment lost 1 base, leaving 4 bases of the junction unmatched. The CDR3 is 14 amino acids. Germline assignment: CDR1 GTSNPN and CDR2 SVGIG (reference sequence). The CDR3 loop reads CAWSEWDRAEKLFF. CDR3 bases: TGTGCCTGGAGTGAATGGGACAGGGCTGAAAAACTGTTTTTT.

This sequence joins TRBV27 and TRBJ1-5; a possible D gene is TRBD1 (5 bases). This CDR3 contains 12 residues. The V end lost 10 bases, the J end lost 8 bases, and 15 bases lay between the germline ends. From germline, CDR1 is MNHEY and CDR2 SMNVEV (reference sequence). CDR3 in amino acids: CATDGGNEPQHF. The DNA of the CDR3 is TGTGCCACCGACGGGGGGAACGAGCCCCAGCATTTT.

This chain connects TRBV5-1 to TRBJ1-2; 7 nucleotides line up with TRBD1. The CDR3 covers 13 residues. The ends lost 2 bases at V and 8 bases at J; junction bases unmatched: 6. Germline lookup yields CDR1 SGHRS and CDR2 YFSETQ. CDR3 sequence (DNA): TGCGCCAGCAGCTTTCGACAGGGACAAGGCTACACCTTC. Protein sequence: CASSFRQGQGYTF.

The chain links TRBV10-3 to TRBJ1-5, with a weak D call TRBD1 (5 bases). CDR1 and CDR2 (germline): ENHRY, SYGVKD. This CDR3 contains 15 residues. V was trimmed by 11 bases and J by 4 bases, leaving 21 bases between them. This CDR3 is CASRGSSEPNQPQHF. DNA of the CDR3: TGTGCCTCGCGGGGCAGCTCAGAGCCGAATCAGCCCCAGCATTTT.

This clone turned up a few times. The rearrangement uses TRBV4-1 and TRBJ1-1; 11 positions match TRBD1. The V gene end was trimmed by 5 bases and the J gene end by 5 bases; junction bases not matched to a gene: 7. The CDR3 extends over 15 amino acids. Germline lookup yields CDR1 MGHRA and CDR2 YSYEKL. The DNA of the CDR3 is TGCGCCAGCAGCGCCACCGGGACAGGGGGTACTGAAGCTTTCTTT. It is translated as CASSATGTGGTEAFF.

This clone was observed at least ten times. The V and J genes are TRBV23-1 and TRBJ2-2; D might be TRBD1 (5 bases). TRBV23-1 is classed as an ORF, of uncertain function. The CDR3 has 18 amino acids. Trimming pared 4 bases from V and 1 base from J, leaving 19 bases between. Here the CDR3 reads CASSRTSTELENTGELFF. The CDR3 coding sequence is TGCGCCAGCAGTCGTACTTCGACAGAATTGGAGAACACCGGGGAGCTGTTTTTT.

The chain employs TRBV30 and TRBJ1-5, with a possible D match to TRBD1 (5 bases). Trimming took 0 bases from V and 4 from J, leaving 7 bases between them. The CDR3 contains 13 residues. Germline V gene sequence: CDR1 GTSNPN, CDR2 SVGIG (reference sequence). The CDR3 coding sequence is TGTGCCTGGAGTGTGGAGGGGAATCAGCCCCAGCATTTT. The encoded protein is CAWSVEGNQPQHF.

This chain connects TRBV28 to TRBJ2-1, with D possibly being TRBD2 (7 bases). The germline gives CDR1 MDHEN, CDR2 SYDVKM. Trimming took 2 bases from V and 14 from J, leaving 16 bases between them. The CDR3 has 13 residues. The CDR3 DNA reads TGTGCCAGCAGTTTACGGGGGGCACGGGTAGAGTTCTTC. Its protein is CASSLRGARVEFF.

V is TRBV24-1 and J is TRBJ2-5; 8 bases line up with TRBD2. V shed 4 bases, J shed 1 base, and the junction held 4 bases outside the gene matches. This CDR3 is 15 amino acids long. Per germline, CDR1 KGHDR and CDR2 SFDVKD. CDR3 loop: CATSDPAGAQETQYF. CDR3 nucleotide sequence: TGTGCCACCAGTGACCCAGCGGGGGCCCAAGAGACCCAGTACTTC.

The chain uses TRBV28 and TRBJ1-2; TRBD1 agrees at 9 bases. The V and J ends lost 6 bases and 3 bases, in that order; junction bases with no gene match: 5. Germline values: CDR1 MDHEN, CDR2 SYDVKM. The CDR3 loop spans 14 amino acids. CDR3 sequence: CASRSTGGDYGYTF. The CDR3 DNA is TGTGCCAGCAGGTCCACAGGGGGCGACTATGGCTACACCTTC.

This rearrangement joins TRBV5-4 to TRBJ2-2, with D tentatively TRBD1 (6 bases). Germline-derived CDR1 and CDR2 are SGHNT and YYREEE (reference sequence). V shed 5 bases and J shed 3 bases, with 14 bases lying between them. The CDR3 runs to 15 residues. DNA of the CDR3: TGTGCCAGCAGTAACCGGGACATTCACACCGGGGAGCTGTTTTTT. This sequence encodes CASSNRDIHTGELFF.

The rearrangement joins TRBV28 to TRBJ1-5; 9 positions match TRBD1. CDR3 size: 16 residues. Germline V gene lookup returns CDR1 MDHEN and CDR2 SYDVKM. Germline trimming cut 5 bases from V and 1 base from J; bases unmatched to any gene: 6. In DNA, the CDR3 is TGTGCCAGCAGTGCGCCCGGGACAGGGAGCAATCAGCCCCAGCATTTT. As protein: CASSAPGTGSNQPQHF. Using reference TRBV28 and TRBJ1-5 for the parts outside the CDR3, the full variable domain is DVKVTQSSRYLVKRTGEKVFLECVQDMDHENMFWYRQDPGLGLRLIYFSYDVKMKEKGDIPEGYSVSREKKERFSLILESASTNQTSMYLCASSAPGTGSNQPQHFGDGTRLSIL.

The chain couples TRBV7-9 to TRBJ2-7, with 8 bases matching TRBD1. Germline V lookup: CDR1 SEHNR, CDR2 FQNEAQ (reference sequence). V lost 0 bases and J lost 0; bases outside the gene matches: 10. The CDR3 runs to 18 residues. This CDR3 is CASSLANAGTGGSYEQYF. The CDR3 coding sequence is TGTGCCAGCAGCTTAGCTAACGCCGGGACAGGCGGCTCCTACGAGCAGTACTTC.

The chain joins TRBV7-9 to TRBJ1-2; maybe TRBD1 (6 bases). The germline V gene has CDR1 SEHNR and CDR2 FQNEAQ (reference sequence). The CDR3 has 14 residues. Deletions cut 5 bases from V and 4 bases from J, with 14 bases between. The CDR3 reads CASSLPDSSYGYTF. DNA of the CDR3: TGTGCCAGCAGCCTACCGGACAGTTCCTATGGCTACACCTTC.

The chain employs TRBV5-5 and TRBJ1-1; 7 bases line up with TRBD1. The CDR3 is 14 residues long. Germline V lookup: CDR1 SGHKS, CDR2 YYEKEE (reference sequence). The junction had 10 bases not matched to a gene; V was cut back by 9 bases and J by 2 bases. The CDR3 protein is CATDRDTENTEAFF. In DNA, the CDR3 is TGTGCCACCGACAGGGATACTGAAAACACTGAAGCTTTCTTT.

The chain couples TRBV19 to TRBJ2-2; 8 positions match TRBD1. There are 15 residues in the CDR3. CDR1 LNHDA and CDR2 SQIVND come from the germline V gene (reference sequence). Trimming cost V 7 bases and J 4 bases; bases outside gene matches: 8. The CDR3 sequence is CASKQDRVVTGELFF. The CDR3 DNA reads TGTGCCAGTAAACAGGACAGGGTGGTCACCGGGGAGCTGTTTTTT.

The chain has TRBV18 and TRBJ2-7; the D gene is possibly TRBD1 (5 bases). The V gene's germline CDR1 is KGHSH and CDR2 LQKENI. CDR3 length: 16 amino acids. V was shortened by 3 bases and J by 7 bases, with 22 bases between the two germline ends. The CDR3 DNA reads as TGTGCCAGCTCACCCAGGGCTGACACGCCCTTTCAGGAGCAGTACTTC. This encodes CASSPRADTPFQEQYF.

Points on this clone: This specimen includes other DNA sequences encoding the same CDR3. The rearrangement links TRBV30 to TRBJ1-1; TRBD1 is a possible D gene (5 bases). Trimming cost V 0 bases and J 5 bases, with 10 bases left between them. CDR3 length equals 13 residues. Germline lookup yields CDR1 GTSNPN and CDR2 SVGIG (reference sequence). For the CDR3, the DNA is TGTGCCTGGAGTGTGCAGGGTAATACTGAAGCTTTCTTT. Translating gives CAWSVQGNTEAFF.

This sequence joins TRBV10-3 and TRBJ2-1; possibly TRBD2 for D (7 bases). Germline V lookup: CDR1 ENHRY, CDR2 SYGVKD. The CDR3 runs 14 residues. The V end was cut by 4 bases, the J end by 6 bases, with 13 bases between. The CDR3 nucleotides are TGTGCCATCAGTGGGCGGGGGCCGCTCAATGAGCAGTTCTTC. Encoded protein: CAISGRGPLNEQFF.

The rearrangement uses TRBV12-5 and TRBJ1-1; D uncertain. Germline assignment: CDR1 LGHNT and CDR2 FRNRAP. This CDR3 has 12 amino acids. V dropped 6 bases and J dropped 4 bases, with 9 bases sitting between them. CDR3 nucleotide sequence: TGTGCTAGTGGAGAGACGGGCACTGAAGCTTTCTTT. Translating it yields CASGETGTEAFF.

The J gene is TRBJ2-7, the V gene TRBV9; 8 bases are shared with TRBD1. Germline V CDR1 and CDR2: SGDLS, YYNGEE. This CDR3 spans 18 amino acids. The trim removed 8 bases at V and 2 bases at J, leaving 21 bases unmatched. CDR3 bases: TGTGCCAGGGAAGACAGGGGTAGTACCCCTGCCCCTGCCTACGAGCAGTACTTC. It specifies CAREDRGSTPAPAYEQYF.

The CDR3 bases are TGTGCCAGTAGTATAGTCCATCGGGATTCCTACGAGCAGTACTTC. Its protein product is CASSIVHRDSYEQYF. This chain connects TRBV19 to TRBJ2-7; the D gene is possibly TRBD2 (5 bases). Trimming removed 1 base from V and 1 base from J, with 11 bases in between. Germline V gives CDR1 LNHDA, CDR2 SQIVND (reference sequence). CDR3 size: 15 residues. Filled out from reference TRBV19 and TRBJ2-7, the complete variable domain reads DGGITQSPKYLFRKEGQNVTLSCEQNLNHDAMYWYRQDPGQGLRLIYYSQIVNDFQKGDIAEGYSVSREKKESFPLTVTSAQKNPTAFYLCASSIVHRDSYEQYFGPGTRLTVT.

This sequence joins TRBV7-3 and TRBJ2-1; 10 bases fit TRBD1. Germline loops: CDR1 SGHTA, CDR2 FQGTGA. J was trimmed by 5 bases and V by 5 bases; bases with no gene match: 6. This CDR3 has 15 amino acids. This chain's CDR3 is CASSPGTGVHNEQFF. The CDR3, as DNA: TGTGCCAGCAGCCCAGGGACAGGGGTTCACAATGAGCAGTTCTTC.

Comment on this clone: The germline gene is not matched at one end of the junction; a read error may be the cause. The chain combines TRBV18 with TRBJ1-2; weak D call: TRBD1 (6 bases). This CDR3 is built from 13 residues. Germline lookup yields CDR1 KGHSH and CDR2 LQKENI. CDR3 amino acids: CASSPPAGAGYAF. The DNA of the CDR3 is TGTGCCAGCTCACCACCGGCAGGGGCGGGCTACGCCTTC.

The chain is built from TRBV4-1 and TRBJ2-7; 8 bases are shared with TRBD1. From germline, CDR1 is MGHRA and CDR2 YSYEKL. The CDR3 is made up of 15 amino acids. The V and J ends lost 4 bases and 4 bases, in that order; junction bases with no gene match: 9. This CDR3 reads CASSPTPGQEYEQYF. In DNA, the CDR3 is TGCGCCAGCAGCCCAACACCGGGACAGGAATACGAGCAGTACTTC.

CDR3 sequence: CASSLTGEGYEQYF. The CDR3, as DNA: TGCGCCAGCAGCTTGACAGGGGAAGGCTACGAGCAGTACTTC. The chain carries TRBV5-1 and TRBJ2-7; TRBD1 aligns across 7 bases. This CDR3 comprises 14 residues. The V and J ends lost 1 base and 3 bases, in that order; junction bases with no gene match: 4. Germline V gene sequence: CDR1 SGHRS, CDR2 YFSETQ.